These 5 T cell receptor beta chains were all obtained from the same sample, sequenced in a study of Graves' ophthalmopathy and Graves' hyperthyroidism. The authors amplified TCR beta CDR3 regions, and they did so from RNA transcripts for repertoire sequencing. Investigators did first-round RT-PCR with HTBI primers, then second-round multiplex PCR. One entry per CDR3 protein, called by TCRdb with MiXCR from the multiplex PCR reads. The sample lists a few hundred thousand distinct CDR3 sequences; about 35% were seen once. Material: peripheral blood or thyroid tissue (not recorded which). The receptor set was obtained from an adult man with Graves' hyperthyroidism.

The sample holds many counts of this clonotype. V and J are TRBV20-1 and TRBJ2-7; unclear D gene. CDR1 is DFQATT, CDR2 SNEGSKA, per germline (reference sequence). V was trimmed by 3 bases and J by 2 bases, leaving 11 bases between them. The CDR3 has 13 residues. The CDR3 reads CSASPSSTYEQYF. The DNA of the CDR3 is TGCAGTGCTAGTCCCAGCAGTACCTACGAGCAGTACTTC.

This clonotype was seen ten or more times. The chain employs TRBV5-8 and TRBJ2-7, with D uncertain. Deletions cut 1 base from V and 1 base from J, with 6 bases between. Germline V gene lookup returns CDR1 SGHTS and CDR2 YDEGEE. The CDR3 is made up of 13 amino acids. CDR3 loop: CASSLPESYEQYF. CDR3 in DNA: TGTGCCAGCAGCTTGCCAGAATCCTACGAGCAGTACTTC.

J is TRBJ1-1 and V is TRBV3-1; D possibly corresponds to TRBD1 (6 bases). The V end was cut by 1 base, the J end by 1 base, with 7 bases between. Germline lookup yields CDR1 LGHDT and CDR2 YNNKEL (reference sequence). The CDR3 is 14 amino acids. CDR3 bases: TGTGCCAGCAGCCAAGGGACAGAGAACACTGAAGCTTTCTTT. Translating it yields CASSQGTENTEAFF.

This clonotype came up many times. The genes are TRBV5-1 and TRBJ1-1; 8 bases line up with TRBD1. The CDR3 totals 13 residues. V lost 4 bases, J lost 7 bases, and 6 bases stayed unmatched. Germline CDR1 and CDR2: SGHRS and YFSETQ. CDR3 sequence reads: CASSLAGTGEAFF. DNA for the CDR3: TGCGCCAGCAGCCTAGCCGGGACAGGTGAAGCTTTCTTT. The entire variable domain, with the rest obtained from reference TRBV5-1 and TRBJ1-1, is as follows: KAGVTQTPRYLIKTRGQQVTLSCSPISGHRSVSWYQQTPGQGLQFLFEYFSETQRNKGNFPGRFSGRQFSNSRSEMNVSTLELGDSALYLCASSLAGTGEAFFGQGTRLTVV.

In its sample, this clonotype was seen a few times. J is TRBJ1-2 and V is TRBV6-2 or TRBV6-3; 7 bases align to TRBD1. The CDR3 loop spans 15 amino acids. Looked up from germline, CDR1 is MNHEY and CDR2 is SVGEGT. The J segment lost 4 bases and the V segment lost 5 bases, leaving 10 bases of the junction unmatched. Here the CDR3 reads CASSPWEGAIYGYTF. CDR3 in DNA: TGTGCCAGCAGTCCTTGGGAGGGGGCGATCTATGGCTACACCTTC.